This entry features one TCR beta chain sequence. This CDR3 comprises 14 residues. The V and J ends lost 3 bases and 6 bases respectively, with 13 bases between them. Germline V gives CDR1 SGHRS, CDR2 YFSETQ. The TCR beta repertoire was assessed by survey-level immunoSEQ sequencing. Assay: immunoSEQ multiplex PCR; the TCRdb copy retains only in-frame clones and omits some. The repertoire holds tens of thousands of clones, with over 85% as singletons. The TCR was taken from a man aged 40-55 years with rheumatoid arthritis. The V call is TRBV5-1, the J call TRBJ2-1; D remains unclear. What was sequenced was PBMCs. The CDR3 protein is CASSSPALGNEQFF. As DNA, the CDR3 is TGCGCCAGCAGCTCACCGGCCCTGGGCAATGAGCAGTTCTTC.